These T cell receptor beta chains were read from a single sample in a study of CD8+CD57+ T cells in acquired aplastic anemia. MiXCR, applied by TCRdb to the reads, yields one record per CDR3 protein. The sample includes about 290,000 distinct CDR3 sequences, 56% seen only once; the top ten take 1.3%. Sample: sorted CD4+, CD8+, or CD8+CD57+ T cells (not recorded which) from PBMCs. The receptors were gathered from a human donor with aplastic anemia. CDR3s include the opening cysteine and the closing phenylalanine or tryptophan. The order of the fields is J gene, clone size, V gene, D gene, CDR3 protein, CDR3 DNA. D genes are given only for firm matches. Only some rows state a clone size, as once, few, many or a class for expanded clones.

TRBJ2-3 many TRBV9 TRBD1 CASSVVTGGDTQYF TGTGCCAGCAGCGTAGTGACAGGGGGAGATACGCAGTATTTT
TRBJ2-1 . TRBV6-4 TRBD2 CATSEGGGGGNEQFF TGTGCCACCTCGGAGGGCGGCGGGGGTGGCAATGAGCAGTTCTTC
TRBJ1-2 . TRBV3-1 . CASSLVLAGGGYTF TGTGCCAGCAGCTTGGTATTAGCGGGAGGGGGCTACACCTTC
TRBJ1-1 . TRBV19 . CASSGWTEAFF TGTGCCAGTAGCGGATGGACCGAAGCTTTCTTT
TRBJ1-5 many TRBV6-5 . CASSYSGGLDQPQHF TGTGCCAGCAGTTACTCGGGGGGTTTGGATCAGCCCCAGCATTTT
TRBJ2-7 . TRBV10-3 TRBD2 CATSTGLAGTYEQYF TGTGCCACCTCAACGGGACTAGCGGGGACCTACGAGCAGTACTTC
TRBJ2-3 . TRBV10-3 . CAIRGNGDTQYF TGTGCCATCAGGGGGAATGGAGATACGCAGTATTTT
TRBJ2-6 many TRBV6-6 . CASTIQYSGANVLTF TGTGCCAGCACTATACAGTACTCTGGGGCCAACGTCCTGACTTTC
TRBJ2-4 few TRBV20-1 TRBD1 CSASVGQDIQYF TGCAGTGCTAGTGTGGGACAGGACATTCAGTACTTC
TRBJ2-7 . TRBV4-1 TRBD1 CASSQDRDEGVYEQYF TGCGCCAGCAGCCAGGACAGGGATGAGGGGGTCTACGAGCAGTACTTC
TRBJ1-4 many TRBV6-6 TRBD1 CASSYPGQGEKLFF TGTGCCAGCAGTTATCCGGGACAGGGGGAGAAACTGTTTTTT
TRBJ1-2 . TRBV7-2 . CASSLTSSGYGYTF TGTGCCAGCAGCTTAACCTCCAGTGGCTATGGCTACACCTTC
TRBJ2-1 . TRBV24-1 . CATSVRGRASYNEQFF TGTGCCACCAGTGTGAGGGGCAGGGCGAGCTACAATGAGCAGTTCTTC
TRBJ2-3 many TRBV6-5 . CASSLTGSTDTQYF TGTGCCAGCAGTCTGACAGGCTCCACAGATACGCAGTATTTT
TRBJ1-5 few TRBV27 . CASSPLWDQPQHF TGTGCCAGCAGTCCATTATGGGATCAGCCCCAGCATTTT
TRBJ2-1 . TRBV20-1 . CSASGWAEQHNEQFF TGCAGTGCTAGTGGTTGGGCGGAACAACACAATGAGCAGTTCTTC
TRBJ2-3 many TRBV3-1 . CASSLTSRTDTQYF TGTGCCAGCAGCCTCACTTCCCGCACAGATACGCAGTATTTT
TRBJ1-3 many TRBV7-9 . CASSPRGTASRSGNTIYF TGTGCCAGCAGCCCAAGAGGGACCGCCAGTCGGTCTGGAAACACCATATATTTT
TRBJ2-7 . TRBV7-2 . CASSLSSPYEQYF TGTGCCAGCAGCTTATCTAGCCCATACGAGCAGTACTTC
TRBJ1-1 . TRBV29-1 . CSAAKANTEAFF TGCAGCGCTGCTAAGGCAAACACTGAAGCTTTCTTT
TRBJ1-1 many TRBV12-3/TRBV12-4 . CASRPYNSNTEAFF TGTGCCAGCAGACCCTATAATTCGAACACTGAAGCTTTCTTT
TRBJ2-3 many TRBV5-1 . CASSPGGGGSLTDTQYF TGCGCCAGCAGCCCCGGCGGTGGAGGGAGTTTAACAGATACGCAGTATTTT
TRBJ2-3 . TRBV2 TRBD2 CASSRDYSNEQYF TGTGCCAGCAGCAGGGACTACTCCAATGAGCAGTATTTT
TRBJ1-1 . TRBV7-9 TRBD1 CASSLGQGQNTEAFF TGTGCCAGCAGCTTGGGACAGGGACAGAACACTGAAGCTTTCTTT
TRBJ1-1 many TRBV7-9 . CASSLGQTNTEAFF TGTGCCAGCAGCCTCGGACAGACAAACACTGAAGCTTTCTTT
TRBJ1-6 few TRBV19 . CASSMARQNSPLHF TGTGCCAGTAGTATGGCCAGGCAAAATTCACCCCTCCACTTT
TRBJ2-3 many TRBV20-1 TRBD2 CSASGRATDTQYF TGCAGTGCTAGCGGGAGGGCCACAGATACGCAGTATTTT
TRBJ1-3 many TRBV11-2 . CASSFPGGLNTIYF TGTGCCAGCAGCTTCCCCGGGGGCCTAAACACCATATATTTT
TRBJ1-5 . TRBV5-1 . CASSLGHPNQPQHF TGTGCCAGCAGCTTGGGACATCCAAATCAGCCCCAGCATTTT
TRBJ2-3 . TRBV7-9 TRBD2 CASSSGLAGGLRTDTQYF TGTGCCAGCAGCTCGGGACTAGCGGGGGGGTTGCGCACAGATACGCAGTATTTT
TRBJ2-3 few TRBV10-3 . CASRVDLSTDTQYF TGTGCTTCGCGGGTAGACCTTAGCACAGATACGCAGTATTTT
TRBJ2-5 many TRBV5-8 . CASSPHSGGAGETQYF TGTGCCAGCAGCCCGCATTCTGGGGGCGCGGGAGAGACCCAGTACTTC
TRBJ1-5 . TRBV7-8 . CASSPEVASNQPQHF TGTGCCAGCAGCCCGGAGGTAGCGAGCAATCAGCCCCAGCATTTT
TRBJ1-2 few TRBV6-6 . CASSFGPENGYTF TGTGCCAGCAGTTTCGGGCCCGAGAATGGCTACACCTTC
TRBJ2-5 many TRBV5-1 . CASSPTNPQETQYF TGCGCCAGCAGCCCGACTAACCCACAAGAGACCCAGTACTTC
TRBJ2-5 many TRBV5-8 . CASSSKGGMFYQETQYF TGTGCCAGCAGCTCGAAGGGGGGCATGTTTTACCAAGAGACCCAGTACTTC
TRBJ2-1 . TRBV7-6 . CASSFGPTRNEQFF TGTGCCAGCAGCTTTGGGCCCACGAGGAATGAGCAGTTCTTC
TRBJ2-3 . TRBV3-1 . CASSQDTGQPDTQYF TGTGCCAGCAGCCAAGATACGGGACAACCAGATACGCAGTATTTT
TRBJ2-1 many TRBV3-1 . CASSRRPSFYNEQFF TGTGCCAGCAGCCGACGGCCTAGCTTCTACAATGAGCAGTTCTTC
TRBJ2-7 . TRBV7-9 TRBD1 CASISGQGSYEQYF TGTGCCAGCATTTCGGGACAGGGATCCTACGAGCAGTACTTC
TRBJ1-2 . TRBV29-1 . CSVVFADRLYGYTF TGCAGCGTTGTTTTTGCGGACAGATTATATGGCTACACCTTC
TRBJ2-3 . TRBV18 . CTSSPQRADTQYF TGTACCAGCTCACCTCAACGTGCAGATACGCAGTATTTT
TRBJ1-1 many TRBV16 . CASSQDRNTEAFF TGTGCCAGCAGCCAAGACAGAAACACTGAAGCTTTCTTT
TRBJ2-5 many TRBV20-1 TRBD1 CSARTGGRPYQETQYF TGCAGTGCTCGGACAGGGGGCCGGCCGTACCAAGAGACCCAGTACTTC